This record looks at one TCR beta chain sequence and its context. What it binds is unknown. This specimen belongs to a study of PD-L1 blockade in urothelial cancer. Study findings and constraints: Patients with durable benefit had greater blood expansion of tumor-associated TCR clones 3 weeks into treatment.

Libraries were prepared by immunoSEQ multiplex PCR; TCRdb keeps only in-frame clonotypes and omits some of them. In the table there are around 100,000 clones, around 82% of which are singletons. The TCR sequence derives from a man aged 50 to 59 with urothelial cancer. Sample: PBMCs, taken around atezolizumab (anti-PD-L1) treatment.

DNA for the CDR3: TGTGCCTGGAGCCTTGCAGATACGCAGTATTTT. Encoded protein: CAWSLADTQYF. The chain has TRBV30 and TRBJ2-3, with D uncertain. Germline V lookup: CDR1 GTSNPN, CDR2 SVGIG (reference sequence). The CDR3 sequence is 11 residues long. V was clipped by 3 bases and J by 4 bases, with 5 bases between them.